This TCR beta chain emerged from a study of shared clonotypes between healthy human individuals (dated by TCRdb to between 2020 and 2021). About the full investigation: The cohort comprised a couple of women and three men aged 18 to 49 years. Blood TCR repertoires of roughly five healthy adults were deeply sequenced to estimate repertoire size and the extent of clonotype sharing between individuals. Per donor, leukapheresis produced somewhere between about 0.9 and 9.5 billion PBMCs. For each donor, CD4 naive and CD4 memory were each run on three plates, CD8 naive on two plates, and CD8 memory on one plate. Different laboratories and diverse techniques were used to prepare libraries and sequence TCR repertoires, to increase sequencing depth and limit assay-specific biases. Study-wide findings and limitations: Based on pairwise subsampling, the degree of clonotype sharing among donors was expected to be affected by sequencing depth. Even with the large sequencing depth, rarefaction of the sorted-subset datasets indicated that sequencing was incomplete. Across a few donors, approximately 5% of naive CD4, roughly 3.8% of naive CD8, under 2.5% of memory CD4, and 0.4% of memory CD8 clonotypes were shared. Higher generation probabilities were observed for clonotypes shared by all four sorted-subset donors than for non-shared clonotypes. Estimated clonotype richness was generally larger for naive than for memory subsets. Sampling was limited to blood, and TCR repertoires in tissue likely differ from TCR repertoires in blood. The genetic and exposure-history diversity represented was limited by the small number of donors.

Using the deep immunoSEQ assay, multiplex PCR amplified TCR CDR3 regions from genomic DNA. Extracted genomic DNA from each cell subset was spread evenly across all wells of several immunoSEQ 96-well plates, with each plate serving as a replicate. Each replicate PCR for sorted subsets received approximately 200 ng genomic DNA, equal to 28,000 or so T cell genomes. Purified libraries were measured with a Qubit 3.0 fluorometer, size-checked on a Bioanalyzer 2100, and measured again with the KAPA Library Quantification kit. Each immunoSEQ 96-well plate was sequenced on its own single-read 150-cycle Illumina NextSeq 550 flow cell. Per the original workflow: The immunoSEQ output contained only junctional sequences without quality scores, so filtering could not match that applied to full-length reads. To assign V/J genes and CDR3, sequences were annotated using PyIR, a Python wrapper for IgBLAST v1.9, with IMGT germline references. Reads were filtered out if the reads had weak V/J assignments (E-value above 1e-6), no CDR3, stop codons, out-of-frame junctions, or ambiguous translated residues. A V3J clonotype was defined by an identical inferred V gene, J gene, and CDR3 amino acid sequence. To compute the percentage overlap between repertoires, the number of shared unique clonotypes was divided by the size of the smaller repertoire. Three approaches were used to assess repertoire richness: RTK rarefaction, the Chao1 estimator, and Recon v2.1 estimates of unobserved clonotypes. OLGA was used to compute generation probabilities for all TCRbeta clonotypes that the gDNA method yielded from several donors. TCRdb re-hosts the immuneACCESS table, in-frame sequences only. Its copies lack some clones; in the studies checked, an unresolved V gene accounts for under half of them, and the cause for the rest is not known. D and trimming come from the DNA, and the V and J calls and clone size come from that table. Here the sample has about 2.3 million clones; around 90% occur a single time. The ten largest clonotypes hold 0.37% of the sample.

Donors were healthy HIV-negative adults with no recently reported acute infections or vaccinations. Every donor was a Caucasian adult residing in Nashville, Tennessee, USA. CD4+ T cells were enriched by magnetic negative selection; naive cells were then positively selected on CD45RA, and the negative fraction formed the memory subset. After blood collection by leukapheresis, PBMCs were isolated using Ficoll-Histopaque density gradient centrifugation and then cryopreserved in the vapor phase of liquid nitrogen. Analytical flow cytometry was used to check the purity and quantity of every magnetically sorted T cell population. Genomic DNA was isolated from each sorted fraction and quantified by UV absorbance on a Nanodrop 2000c. About this clone: Its antigen is currently not known. Per-nucleotide qualities are absent, and no much larger clonotype sits a single base away.

The CDR3 numbers 15 residues from cysteine through phenylalanine. Only CDR3 DNA remains: 45 bases, in frame from the first base. Based on the germline V gene (reference sequence), the CDR1 and CDR2 sequences are SGHKS and YYEKEE. V is cut back by 4 bases and J by 6 bases, with 10 bases in the junction unmatched. The V and J segments used are TRBV5-5 and TRBJ2-1, with 7 middle bases fitting TRBD2. The sequence was collected from a man between 18 and 29 years old in good health. Some clones in this sample may be carry-over from other donors' samples. The specimen sequenced was naive CD4+ T cells from PBMCs. The sample's cell subset or site, from its label and the paper: CD45RA+ positively selected. At the DNA level, the sequence is TGTGCCAGCAGCCGCGGACTAGTGGGTCTCAATGAGCAGTTCTTC. The translation is CASSRGLVGLNEQFF.